The 22 T cell receptor beta chains below come from one sample, sequenced in a study of PD-1 blockade in mismatch repair-deficient tumors. Antigens of these TCRs are unknown. The table came from immunoSEQ multiplex PCR; TCRdb's copy has only in-frame clones and leaves some out. The table lists approximately 9,700 clones, more than 75% of them singletons. Described time point: 10-day in vitro stimulation with candidate neoantigen peptide 2. The sample was cells cultured in vitro, taken from a patient treated with pembrolizumab. These receptors came from an adult with mismatch repair-deficient cancer.

The V and J genes are TRBV5-1 and TRBJ2-7; D is perhaps TRBD2 (6 bases). Trimming left V 7 bases short and J 1 base short, with 12 bases between. The length of the CDR3 is 13 residues. The germline V gene encodes CDR1 SGHRS and CDR2 YFSETQ. The CDR3 sequence: CASAPGASYEQYF. CDR3 sequence (DNA): TGCGCCAGCGCTCCGGGAGCGTCCTACGAGCAGTACTTC.

The CDR3 DNA is TGTGCCAGCAGCCAAGGCCTTAACGAGCAGTACTTC. It specifies CASSQGLNEQYF. The chain carries TRBV4-2 and TRBJ2-7; no firm D call. V was cut by 1 base and J by 5 bases, with 6 bases left in between. The CDR3 totals 12 residues. Germline CDR1 LGHNA, CDR2 YNFKEQ.

This chain joins TRBV18 and TRBJ2-7; D ambiguous. Germline loops: CDR1 KGHSH, CDR2 LQKENI. Between the trimmed V and J ends, which lost 2 bases and 2 bases, there was a span of 10 bases. This CDR3 has 14 residues. The chain's CDR3 is CASSPGYGTYEQYF. CDR3 bases: TGTGCCAGCTCACCAGGGTATGGGACCTACGAGCAGTACTTC.

The rearrangement uses TRBV18 and TRBJ1-1; maybe TRBD1 (5 bases). The germline V gene has CDR1 KGHSH and CDR2 LQKENI. This CDR3 contains 16 residues. The germline V and J ends were trimmed by 0 bases and 4 bases, with 15 bases remaining between them. CDR3 sequence reads: CASSPPAMVGGTEAFF. The CDR3, as DNA: TGTGCCAGCTCACCACCCGCGATGGTGGGGGGCACTGAAGCTTTCTTT.

This rearrangement joins TRBV5-1 to TRBJ2-1, with D hard to call. The V end was cut by 4 bases, the J end by 3 bases, with 11 bases between. Germline V CDR1 and CDR2: SGHRS, YFSETQ. This CDR3 is 14 amino acids long. The CDR3 DNA is TGCGCCAGCAGCGCTAGGGTAGGCTACAATGAGCAGTTCTTC. As protein: CASSARVGYNEQFF.

V is TRBV2 and J is TRBJ2-3; a possible D gene is TRBD2 (6 bases). The CDR3 has 14 amino acids. V gave up 3 bases and J gave up 3 bases, with 10 bases separating them. In germline, CDR1 is SNHLY, CDR2 FYNNEI. The DNA of the CDR3 is TGTGCCAGCAGTGATGCGGGATATACAGATACGCAGTATTTT. It specifies CASSDAGYTDTQYF.

The genes are TRBV5-4 and TRBJ2-5; possibly TRBD2 for D (5 bases). This CDR3 has 16 amino acids. Germline loops: CDR1 SGHNT, CDR2 YYREEE (reference sequence). The ends were cut back, 3 bases at V and 1 base at J, with 16 bases in the middle. The CDR3 sequence: CASSSRAGAFQETQYF. DNA of the CDR3: TGTGCCAGCAGCTCGAGGGCGGGTGCATTCCAAGAGACCCAGTACTTC.

The V and J genes are TRBV7-2 and TRBJ2-3, with TRBD2 matching over 12 bases. Trimming took 2 bases from V and 2 from J; bases not matched to a gene: 8. Germline-derived CDR1 and CDR2 are SGHTA and FQGNSA. The CDR3 runs 18 residues. The CDR3 bases are TGTGCCAGCAGCTTATCCGGGACTAGCGGGTCATACACAGATACGCAGTATTTT. Translating it yields CASSLSGTSGSYTDTQYF.

In nucleotides, the CDR3 is TGTGCCAGCAGCCCCCGGGGCCGGGGGCAAGAGACCCAGTACTTC. Translation: CASSPRGRGQETQYF. V and J are TRBV5-8 and TRBJ2-5; D possibly corresponds to TRBD2 (6 bases). This CDR3 is built from 15 residues. The V end lost 4 bases, the J end lost 2 bases, and 15 bases lay between the germline ends. Germline assignment: CDR1 SGHTS and CDR2 YDEGEE. Based on the CDR3 plus reference TRBV5-8 and TRBJ2-5, the full variable domain is EAGVTQSPTHLIKTRGQQATLRCSPISGHTSVYWYQQALGLGLQFLLWYDEGEERNRGNFPPRFSGRQFPNYSSELNVNALELEDSALYLCASSPRGRGQETQYFGPGTRLLVL.

The chain uses TRBV5-4 and TRBJ1-4; D might be TRBD1 (6 bases). The V end was cut by 3 bases, the J end by 5 bases, with 11 bases between. The germline CDR1 and CDR2 sequences are SGHNT and YYREEE (reference sequence). CDR3 length: 14 amino acids. The CDR3 nucleotides read TGTGCCAGCAGCTCCCGGACAGAAAATGAAAAACTGTTTTTT. It specifies CASSSRTENEKLFF. The entire variable domain, with the rest obtained from reference TRBV5-4 and TRBJ1-4, is as follows: ETGVTQSPTHLIKTRGQQVTLRCSSQSGHNTVSWYQQALGQGPQFIFQYYREEENGRGNFPPRFSGLQFPNYSSELNVNALELDDSALYLCASSSRTENEKLFFGSGTQLSVL.

The chain combines TRBV6-1 with TRBJ1-4; D gene ambiguous. Trimming took 2 bases from V and 7 from J, leaving 17 bases between them. CDR3 size: 16 residues. Germline V gives CDR1 MNHNS, CDR2 SASEGT. Here the CDR3 DNA reads TGTGCCAGCAGTGAAACCTGGCCCTGGGATAGTGAAAAACTGTTTTTT. As protein: CASSETWPWDSEKLFF.

The chain is built from TRBV7-7 and TRBJ1-3; 10 bases fit TRBD1. V gave up 0 bases and J gave up 5 bases; unmatched junction bases: 10. CDR1 and CDR2 from the germline V gene are SSHAT and FNYEAQ (reference sequence). The CDR3 extends over 18 amino acids. The CDR3 region is CASSLASGTGERRNTIYF. For the CDR3, the DNA is TGTGCCAGCAGCTTAGCGTCCGGGACAGGGGAAAGGAGAAACACCATATATTTT.

The chain uses TRBV28 and TRBJ2-1, with 7 bases lining up with TRBD2. V shed 4 bases and J 5 bases; nucleotides not matched to a gene: 5. This CDR3 contains 14 residues. The germline gives CDR1 MDHEN, CDR2 SYDVKM. The CDR3 region is CASSYASGDNEQFF. The CDR3 bases are TGTGCCAGCAGTTATGCTAGCGGAGACAATGAGCAGTTCTTC.

This clone was counted once. V is TRBV28 and J is TRBJ1-3, with unresolved D. This CDR3 has 14 amino acids. CDR1 and CDR2 from the germline V gene are MDHEN and SYDVKM. Trimming stripped 6 bases from V and 4 bases from J, with 13 bases between. CDR3 sequence reads: CASRQLSTGNTIYF. CDR3 DNA sequence: TGTGCCAGCAGGCAGCTTAGTACCGGAAACACCATATATTTT.

The rearrangement links TRBV2 to TRBJ1-1, with 7 bases fitting TRBD1. The CDR3 contains 15 residues. Germline loops: CDR1 SNHLY, CDR2 FYNNEI. V trimming: 9 bases; J trimming: 9 bases; junction bases outside the gene matches: 19. This CDR3 is CASSQDRDRIEQAFF. The CDR3 DNA sequence: TGTGCCAGTTCTCAAGACCGGGACAGAATTGAACAAGCTTTCTTT.

The CDR3 DNA sequence: TGTGCCAGCAGCTTAACGGGCAGGGTCAGACAAGAGACCCAGTACTTC. This gives the protein CASSLTGRVRQETQYF. The chain couples TRBV7-3 to TRBJ2-5; TRBD1 might be the D (5 bases). Trimming shortened V by 0 bases and J by 2 bases, and 13 bases separated the two germline ends. CDR3 length: 16 residues. The germline V gene has CDR1 SGHTA and CDR2 FQGTGA. Looking up the rest from reference TRBV7-3 and TRBJ2-5 gives the full variable domain: GAGVSQTPSNKVTEKGKYVELRCDPISGHTALYWYRQSLGQGPEFLIYFQGTGAADDSGLPNDRFFAVRPEGSVSTLKIQRTERGDSAVYLCASSLTGRVRQETQYFGPGTRLLVL.

In its sample, this clone was seen a few times. The rearrangement joins TRBV27 to TRBJ2-1, with D unresolved. Germline assignment: CDR1 MNHEY and CDR2 SMNVEV (reference sequence). The CDR3 covers 14 residues. V shed 5 bases and J shed 5 bases, with 13 bases lying between them. As DNA, the CDR3 is TGTGCCAGCAGTCCGCGCCCTAAGGACAATGAGCAGTTCTTC. Amino acids: CASSPRPKDNEQFF.

This clone appeared once. The chain has TRBV2 and TRBJ2-5, with 9 bases matching TRBD1. This CDR3 comprises 15 residues. V trimming: 4 bases; J trimming: 5 bases; junction bases outside the gene matches: 8. Germline loops: CDR1 SNHLY, CDR2 FYNNEI. The CDR3 reads CASSVQGAKEETQYF. CDR3 coding DNA: TGTGCCAGCAGTGTACAGGGGGCCAAGGAGGAGACCCAGTACTTC.

V gene TRBV11-3 combines with J gene TRBJ2-2; 10 bases agree with TRBD2. Per germline, CDR1 SGHNT and CDR2 YENEEA. With V trimmed by 3 bases and J by 2 bases, 6 bases remained unmatched. The CDR3 spans 17 residues. CDR3 nucleotide sequence: TGTGCCAGCAGCTTCTCGACTAGCGGGCGTAACACCGGGGAGCTGTTTTTT. It is translated as CASSFSTSGRNTGELFF.

V and J are TRBV14 and TRBJ1-5; no reliable D call. The germline V gene encodes CDR1 SGHDN and CDR2 FVKESK. The length of the CDR3 is 12 residues. V lost 4 bases and J 3 bases, leaving 4 bases between the germline ends. The CDR3 coding sequence is TGTGCCAGCAGCCGACCCAATCAGCCCCAGCATTTT. It is translated as CASSRPNQPQHF.

The chain joins TRBV27 to TRBJ2-1; 11 bases are a match to TRBD2. This CDR3 is built from 15 residues. Germline V gene sequence: CDR1 MNHEY, CDR2 SMNVEV (reference sequence). V was clipped by 6 bases and J by 4 bases; unmatched bases: 5. CDR3 DNA sequence: TGTGCCAGCAGAACTACTAGCGGGAGTTACAATGAGCAGTTCTTC. Protein sequence: CASRTTSGSYNEQFF.

The chain recombines TRBV25-1 with TRBJ2-3, with 7 bases identical to TRBD1. V shed 2 bases and J 0 bases; nucleotides not matched to a gene: 5. The germline V gene has CDR1 MGHDK and CDR2 SYGVNS. The CDR3 runs to 16 residues. The CDR3 reads CASSEATGPSTDTQYF. Written as DNA, the CDR3 is TGTGCCAGCAGTGAAGCGACAGGGCCTAGCACAGATACGCAGTATTTT.